A single count supports the clone carrying this T cell receptor beta chain. PCR was performed using 60 Vbeta and 13 Jbeta primers. The assay was immunoSEQ multiplex PCR, and TCRdb's table has in-frame clones only and misses some. The data show 95,000 to 150,000 clones, with around 65% seen just once and less than 2% held by the top ten. With 6 bases clipped from V and 0 bases from J, the junction kept 7 bases outside the gene matches. The CDR3 loop spans 15 amino acids. The V gene's germline CDR1 is ENHRY and CDR2 SYGVKD. The sample originates from a study of cytomegalovirus exposure and HLA in healthy donors.

The V and J genes are TRBV10-3 and TRBJ2-7; 8 bases map to TRBD1. Sequenced sample: PBMCs. The sequence came from a man aged 18 to 35 in good health and CMV-seronegative. CDR3 sequence: CAIRGTGPSSYEQYF. The CDR3 nucleotides read TGTGCCATCAGGGGGACAGGACCTAGCTCCTACGAGCAGTACTTC.